The 9 T cell receptor beta chains reported below all come from one sample, sequenced in a study of CXCR3-negative and CXCR3-positive naive CD8 T cells. Study findings and constraints: More hydrophobic TRB CDR3s were found in CXCR3-positive naive cells than in CXCR3-negative naive cells.

TRB cDNA libraries were made by UMI-labeled 5' RACE. TCRdb reanalyzed the 5' RACE reads, giving one entry per CDR3 protein sequence and no DNA. Recorded for this sample: some 150,000 distinct CDR3 sequences. For these receptors, no antigen is known. Sequencing was performed on naive CXCR3+ CD8+ T cells from blood. Stated subset: CD45RO-CCR7+CD27+CD95- naive CD8+ T cells expressing CXCR3 (TNR3+). Every receptor here comes from a human donor in good health. Some clones in this sample may be carry-over from other donors' samples.

The chain employs TRBV4-3 and TRBJ2-1. This CDR3 is 13 amino acids long. The germline CDR1 and CDR2 sequences are LGHNA and YSLEER. This CDR3 reads CASSQDMGYEQFF.

The V and J genes are TRBV28 and TRBJ2-3; TCRdb gives TRBD1 as the D gene, but with no DNA this cannot be confirmed. Germline-derived CDR1 and CDR2 are MDHEN and SYDVKM. The CDR3 extends over 14 amino acids. The CDR3 loop is CASSPGPRTDTQYF.

J is TRBJ2-7 and V is TRBV13. This CDR3 has 14 residues. The germline V gene encodes CDR1 PRHDT and CDR2 FYEKMQ (reference sequence). CDR3: CASSLGLEMGEQYF.

This chain uses TRBV29-1 with TRBJ2-1; the TCRdb call, TRBD1, lacks DNA for checking. The CDR3 runs to 16 residues. Germline V lookup: CDR1 SQVTM, CDR2 ANQGSEA. CDR3 region: CSVKGGADGSYNEQFF.

CDR3 residues: CASSSRSGTASYEQYF. The V call is TRBV28, the J call TRBJ2-7; TCRdb's D call of TRBD2 is untestable without DNA. Germline V gene lookup returns CDR1 MDHEN and CDR2 SYDVKM. CDR3 length: 16 amino acids.

V is TRBV6-5 and J is TRBJ2-1; without DNA, the TCRdb call of TRBD2 cannot be checked. Germline CDR1 reads MNHEY; CDR2 reads SVGAGI. The CDR3 is 13 residues long. The CDR3: CASSYSERDRFAF.

V and J are TRBV7-6 and TRBJ2-2. CDR1 and CDR2 (germline): SGHVS, FNYEAQ. The CDR3 sequence is 16 residues long. CDR3 in amino acids: CASSLVVTPNTGELFF.

This chain uses TRBV28 with TRBJ2-1; TCRdb designates TRBD2, a call that cannot be tested without DNA. Per germline, CDR1 MDHEN and CDR2 SYDVKM. The CDR3 is 16 residues long. This CDR3 is CASSPNLAGGLDEQFF.

The chain combines TRBV6-2 or TRBV6-3 with TRBJ1-5; the D call from TCRdb, TRBD1, cannot be confirmed without DNA. Germline CDR1 is MNHEY and CDR2 is SVGEGT. This CDR3 comprises 15 residues. The CDR3 protein is CASSRYRASNQPQHF.